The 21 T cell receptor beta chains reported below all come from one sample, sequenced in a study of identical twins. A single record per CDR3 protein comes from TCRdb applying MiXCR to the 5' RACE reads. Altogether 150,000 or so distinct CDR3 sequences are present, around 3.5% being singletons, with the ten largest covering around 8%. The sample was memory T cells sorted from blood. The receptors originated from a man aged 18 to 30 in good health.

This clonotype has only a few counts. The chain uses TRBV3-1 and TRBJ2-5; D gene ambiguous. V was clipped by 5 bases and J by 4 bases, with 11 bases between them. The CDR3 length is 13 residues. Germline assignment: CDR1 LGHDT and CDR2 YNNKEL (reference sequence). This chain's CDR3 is CASSVGSRETQYF. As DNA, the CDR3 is TGTGCCAGCAGCGTGGGCAGCCGAGAGACCCAGTACTTC.

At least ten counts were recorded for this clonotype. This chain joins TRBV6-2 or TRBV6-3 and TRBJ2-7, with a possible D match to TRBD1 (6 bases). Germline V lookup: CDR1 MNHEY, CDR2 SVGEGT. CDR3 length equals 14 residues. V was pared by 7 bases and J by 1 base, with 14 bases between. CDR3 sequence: CASTTGWGSYEQYF. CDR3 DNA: TGTGCCAGCACTACAGGGTGGGGATCCTACGAGCAGTACTTC.

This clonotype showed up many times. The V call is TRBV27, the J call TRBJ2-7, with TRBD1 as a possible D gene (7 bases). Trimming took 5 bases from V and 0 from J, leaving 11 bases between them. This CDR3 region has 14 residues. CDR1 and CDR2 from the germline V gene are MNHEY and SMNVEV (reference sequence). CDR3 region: CASSLQGGSYEQYF. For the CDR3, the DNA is TGTGCCAGCAGTCTCCAGGGGGGCTCCTACGAGCAGTACTTC.

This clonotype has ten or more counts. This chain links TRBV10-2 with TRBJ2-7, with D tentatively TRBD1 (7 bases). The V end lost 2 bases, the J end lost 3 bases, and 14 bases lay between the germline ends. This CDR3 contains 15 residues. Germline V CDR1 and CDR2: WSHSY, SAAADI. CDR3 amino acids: CASSEGQDYNYEQYV. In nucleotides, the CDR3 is TGCGCCAGCAGTGAGGGACAGGACTACAACTACGAGCAGTACGTC.

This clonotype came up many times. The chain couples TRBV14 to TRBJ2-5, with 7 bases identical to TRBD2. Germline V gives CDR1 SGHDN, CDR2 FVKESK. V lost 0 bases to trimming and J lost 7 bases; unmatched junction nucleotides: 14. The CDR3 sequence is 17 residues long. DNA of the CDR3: TGTGCCAGCAGCCAAGATCTTGGGACGGGAGGCCCCAGGACCCAGTACTTC. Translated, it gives CASSQDLGTGGPRTQYF.

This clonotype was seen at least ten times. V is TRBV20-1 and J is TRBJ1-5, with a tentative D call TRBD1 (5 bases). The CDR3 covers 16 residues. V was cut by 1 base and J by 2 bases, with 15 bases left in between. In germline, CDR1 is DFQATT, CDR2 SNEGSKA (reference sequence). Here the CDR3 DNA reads TGCAGTGCTAGAGTCGGGGGTTCGGGTGGCAATCAGCCCCAGCATTTT. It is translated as CSARVGGSGGNQPQHF.

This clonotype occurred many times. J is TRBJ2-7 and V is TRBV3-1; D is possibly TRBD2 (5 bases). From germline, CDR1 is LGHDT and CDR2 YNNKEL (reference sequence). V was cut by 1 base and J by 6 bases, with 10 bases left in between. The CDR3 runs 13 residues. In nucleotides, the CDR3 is TGTGCCAGCAGCCAAGGATTAGCGAGCGAGCAGTACGTC. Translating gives CASSQGLASEQYV.

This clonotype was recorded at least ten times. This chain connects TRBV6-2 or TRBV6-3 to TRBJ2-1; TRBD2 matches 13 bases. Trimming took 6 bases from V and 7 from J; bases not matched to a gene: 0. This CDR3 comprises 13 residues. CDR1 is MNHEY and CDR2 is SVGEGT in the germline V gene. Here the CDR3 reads CASRTSGRNEQFF. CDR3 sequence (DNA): TGTGCCAGCAGGACTAGCGGGAGGAATGAGCAGTTCTTC.

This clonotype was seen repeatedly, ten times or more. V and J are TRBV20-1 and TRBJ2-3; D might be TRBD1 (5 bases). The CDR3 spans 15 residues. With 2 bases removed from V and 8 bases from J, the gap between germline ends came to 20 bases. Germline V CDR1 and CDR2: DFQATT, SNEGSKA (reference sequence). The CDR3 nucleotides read TGCAGTGCTAGACTACCCCTGGGGCAGGTCTCTACGCAGTATTTT. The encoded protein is CSARLPLGQVSTQYF.

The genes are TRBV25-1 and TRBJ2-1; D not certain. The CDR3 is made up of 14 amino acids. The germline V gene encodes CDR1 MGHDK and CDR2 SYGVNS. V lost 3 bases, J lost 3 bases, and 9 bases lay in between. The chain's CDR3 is CASSEGSLYNEQFF. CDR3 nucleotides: TGTGCCAGCAGTGAGGGCAGTCTCTACAATGAGCAGTTCTTC.

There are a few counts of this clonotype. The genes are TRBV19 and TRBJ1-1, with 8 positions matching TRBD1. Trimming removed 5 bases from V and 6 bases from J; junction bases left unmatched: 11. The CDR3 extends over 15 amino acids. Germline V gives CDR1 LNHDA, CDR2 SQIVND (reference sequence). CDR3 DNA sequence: TGTGCCAGTAGTTTGGGGACAGGCGGGAAGGCTGAAGCTTTCTTT. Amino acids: CASSLGTGGKAEAFF.

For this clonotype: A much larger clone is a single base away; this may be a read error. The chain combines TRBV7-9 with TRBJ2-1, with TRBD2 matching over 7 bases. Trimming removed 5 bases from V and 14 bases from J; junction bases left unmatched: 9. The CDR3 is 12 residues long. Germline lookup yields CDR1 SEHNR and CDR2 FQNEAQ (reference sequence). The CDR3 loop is CASSPPGLSKFF. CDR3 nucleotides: TGTGCCAGCAGCCCTCCGGGACTATCTAAGTTCTTC.

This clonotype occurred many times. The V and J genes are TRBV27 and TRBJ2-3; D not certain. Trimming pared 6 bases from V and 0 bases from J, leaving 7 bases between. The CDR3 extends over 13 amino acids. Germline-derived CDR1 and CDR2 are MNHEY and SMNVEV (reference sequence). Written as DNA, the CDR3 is TGTGCCAGCAGGTACTATAGCACAGATACGCAGTATTTT. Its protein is CASRYYSTDTQYF.

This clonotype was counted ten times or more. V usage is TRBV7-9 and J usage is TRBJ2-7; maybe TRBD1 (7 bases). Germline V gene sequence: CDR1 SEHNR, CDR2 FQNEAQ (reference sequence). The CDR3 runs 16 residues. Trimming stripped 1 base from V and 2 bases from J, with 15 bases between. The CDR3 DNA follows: TGTGCCAGCAGCTTAGGCACCGGGGGACAGACCTACGAGCAGTACTTC. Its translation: CASSLGTGGQTYEQYF.

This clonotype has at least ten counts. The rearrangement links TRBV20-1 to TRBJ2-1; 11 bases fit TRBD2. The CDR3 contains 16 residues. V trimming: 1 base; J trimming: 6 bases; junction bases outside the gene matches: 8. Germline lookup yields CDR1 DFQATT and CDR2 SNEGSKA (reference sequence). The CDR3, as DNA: TGCAGTGCTAGAGTCGTGACTAGCGGGAAAGGCAATGAGCAGTTCTTC. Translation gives CSARVVTSGKGNEQFF.

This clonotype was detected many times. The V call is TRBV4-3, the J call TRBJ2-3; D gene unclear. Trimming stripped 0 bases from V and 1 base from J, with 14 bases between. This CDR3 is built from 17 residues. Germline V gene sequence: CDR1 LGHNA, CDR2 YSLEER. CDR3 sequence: CASSQDGRARGTDTQYF. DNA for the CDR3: TGCGCCAGCAGCCAAGATGGAAGGGCCCGAGGCACAGATACGCAGTATTTT.

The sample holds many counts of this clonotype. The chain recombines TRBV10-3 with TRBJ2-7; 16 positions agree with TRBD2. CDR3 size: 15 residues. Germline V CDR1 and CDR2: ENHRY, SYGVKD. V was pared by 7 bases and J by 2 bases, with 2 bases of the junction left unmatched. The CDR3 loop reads CAIMGLAGGTYEQYF. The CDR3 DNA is TGTGCCATCATGGGACTAGCGGGAGGGACCTACGAGCAGTACTTC.

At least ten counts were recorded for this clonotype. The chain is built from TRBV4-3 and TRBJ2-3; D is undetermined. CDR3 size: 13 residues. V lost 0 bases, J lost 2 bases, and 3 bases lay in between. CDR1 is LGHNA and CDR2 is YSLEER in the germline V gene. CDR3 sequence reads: CASSQEHTDTQYF. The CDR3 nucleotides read TGCGCCAGCAGCCAAGAGCACACAGATACGCAGTATTTT.

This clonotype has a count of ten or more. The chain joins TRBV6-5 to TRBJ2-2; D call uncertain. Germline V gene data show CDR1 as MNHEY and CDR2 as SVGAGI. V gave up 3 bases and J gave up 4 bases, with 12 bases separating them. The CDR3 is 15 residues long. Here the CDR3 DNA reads TGTGCCAGCAGTTATTTTGGTAGTAGCACCGGGGAGCTGTTTTTT. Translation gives CASSYFGSSTGELFF.

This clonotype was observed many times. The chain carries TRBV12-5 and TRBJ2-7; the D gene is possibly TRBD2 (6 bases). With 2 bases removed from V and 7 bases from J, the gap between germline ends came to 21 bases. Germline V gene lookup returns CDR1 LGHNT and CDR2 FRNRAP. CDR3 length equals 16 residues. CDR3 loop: CASGLLRDGALWEQYF. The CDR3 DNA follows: TGTGCTAGTGGTTTGCTGCGGGACGGGGCTTTGTGGGAGCAGTACTTC.

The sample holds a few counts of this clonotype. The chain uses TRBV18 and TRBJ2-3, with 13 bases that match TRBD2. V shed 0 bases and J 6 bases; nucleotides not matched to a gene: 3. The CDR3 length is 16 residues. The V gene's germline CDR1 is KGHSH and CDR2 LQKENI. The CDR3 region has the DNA TGTGCCAGCTCACCACCGGGACTAGCGGGAAGGGATACGCAGTATTTT. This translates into CASSPPGLAGRDTQYF.